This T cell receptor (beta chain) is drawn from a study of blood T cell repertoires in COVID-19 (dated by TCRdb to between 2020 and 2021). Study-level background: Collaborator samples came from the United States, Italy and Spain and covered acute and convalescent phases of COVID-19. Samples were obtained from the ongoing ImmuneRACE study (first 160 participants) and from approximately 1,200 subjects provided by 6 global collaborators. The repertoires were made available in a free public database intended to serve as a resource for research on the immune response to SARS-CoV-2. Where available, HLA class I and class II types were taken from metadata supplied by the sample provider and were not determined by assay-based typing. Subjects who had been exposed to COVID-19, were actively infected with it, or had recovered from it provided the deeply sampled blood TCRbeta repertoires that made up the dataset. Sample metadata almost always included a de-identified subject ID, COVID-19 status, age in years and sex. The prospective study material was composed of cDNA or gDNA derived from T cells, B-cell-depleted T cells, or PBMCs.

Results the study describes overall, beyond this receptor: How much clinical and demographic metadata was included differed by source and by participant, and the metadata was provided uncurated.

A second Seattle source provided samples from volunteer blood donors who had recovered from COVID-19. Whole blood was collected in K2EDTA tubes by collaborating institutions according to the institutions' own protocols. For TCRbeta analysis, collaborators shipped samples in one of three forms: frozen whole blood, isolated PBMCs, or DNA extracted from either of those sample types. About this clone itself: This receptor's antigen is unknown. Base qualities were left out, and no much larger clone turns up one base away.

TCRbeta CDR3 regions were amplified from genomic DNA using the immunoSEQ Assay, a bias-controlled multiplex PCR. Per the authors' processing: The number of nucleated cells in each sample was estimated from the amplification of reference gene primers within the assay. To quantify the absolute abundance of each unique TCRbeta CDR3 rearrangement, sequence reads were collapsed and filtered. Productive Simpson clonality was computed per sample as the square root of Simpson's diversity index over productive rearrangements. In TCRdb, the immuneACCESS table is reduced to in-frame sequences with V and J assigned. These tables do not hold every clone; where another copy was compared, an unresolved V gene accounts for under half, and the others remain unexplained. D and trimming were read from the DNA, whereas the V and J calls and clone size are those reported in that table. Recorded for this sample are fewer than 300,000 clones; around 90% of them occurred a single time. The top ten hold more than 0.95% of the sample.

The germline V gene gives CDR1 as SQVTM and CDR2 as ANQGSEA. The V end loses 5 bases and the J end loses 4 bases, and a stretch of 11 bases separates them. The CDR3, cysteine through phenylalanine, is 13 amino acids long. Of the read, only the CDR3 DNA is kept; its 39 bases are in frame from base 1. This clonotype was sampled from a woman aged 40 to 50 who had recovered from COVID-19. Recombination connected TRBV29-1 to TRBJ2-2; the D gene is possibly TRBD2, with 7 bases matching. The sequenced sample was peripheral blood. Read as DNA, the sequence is TGCAGCGTTCGGGGGGCCCCCACCGGGGAGCTGTTTTTT. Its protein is CSVRGAPTGELFF.